These 15 T cell receptor beta chains originate from one sample sequenced in a study of prognosis after radiotherapy for stage I lung cancer. Genomic DNA yielded TCR beta CDR3, amplified by two-round multiplex PCR. Specific primers for each TRBV and TRBJ gene were what first-round PCR used. TCRdb fed the multiplex PCR reads into MiXCR, producing one record per CDR3 protein. The top ten hold roughly 30% of the sample, which has 20,000 or so distinct CDR3 sequences, approximately 45% seen once. The sequenced sample was PBMCs, obtained before or after stereotactic body radiation therapy (not recorded which). All receptors come from a donor over 45 with non-small cell lung cancer.

A word on this clonotype: A much larger clonotype is one base distant, so this may be a read error. The rearrangement joins TRBV19 to TRBJ2-1; no clear D. V dropped 11 bases and J dropped 0 bases, with 14 bases sitting between them. The CDR3 is 14 residues long. Germline CDR1 LNHDA, CDR2 SQIVND (reference sequence). CDR3 in DNA: TGTGCCTCCCACTGGGATAGCTCCTACAATGAGCAGTTCTTC. It is translated as CASHWDSSYNEQFF.

With respect to this clonotype: A far larger clone is a single base away, which makes a read error likely. This chain connects TRBV5-8 to TRBJ2-1; 7 positions match TRBD1. With the DNA end fitting TRBJ2-7 better, the J assignment may be wrong. Germline loops: CDR1 SGHTS, CDR2 YDEGEE. The CDR3 runs to 16 residues. The CDR3 nucleotides read TGTGCCAGCATCTCCGTGATATTCGACAGGGACAACGAGCAGTACTTC. This sequence encodes CASISVIFDRDNEQYF.

This clonotype was picked up many times. The chain is built from TRBV29-1 and TRBJ2-3; maybe TRBD1 (6 bases). Germline V gene sequence: CDR1 SQVTM, CDR2 ANQGSEA. V was clipped by 5 bases and J by 0 bases, with 12 bases between them. The CDR3 spans 14 residues. Here the CDR3 reads CSVRRQGSTDTQYF. CDR3 in DNA: TGCAGCGTTCGGCGGCAGGGGAGCACAGATACGCAGTATTTT.

This clonotype was observed a few times. The rearrangement links TRBV6-1 to TRBJ2-7, with 13 bases fitting TRBD2. The CDR3 is 17 residues long. J gave up 2 bases and V 6 bases, and 10 bases lay outside the gene matches. Germline assignment: CDR1 MNHNS and CDR2 SASEGT. As DNA, the CDR3 is TGTGCCAGCAGCCATGGGACTAGCGGGAATCGAGCCTACGAGCAGTACTTC. It is translated as CASSHGTSGNRAYEQYF.

Ten or more counts support this clonotype. This chain joins TRBV7-2 and TRBJ2-5; D not certain. Germline assignment: CDR1 SGHTA and CDR2 FQGNSA. This CDR3 contains 13 residues. With 1 base removed from V and 1 base from J, the gap between germline ends came to 4 bases. DNA of the CDR3: TGTGCCAGCAGCTTAGGACTCCAAGAGACCCAGTACTTC. Residues: CASSLGLQETQYF.

This clonotype was seen ten or more times. V and J are TRBV5-4 and TRBJ2-1, with 7 bases fitting TRBD2. The trim removed 3 bases at V and 1 base at J, leaving 7 bases unmatched. The CDR3 extends over 16 amino acids. From germline, CDR1 is SGHNT and CDR2 YYREEE (reference sequence). The CDR3 DNA follows: TGTGCCAGCAGCTCTCGTCGGGGGGAGTCCTACAATGAGCAGTTCTTC. Its translation: CASSSRRGESYNEQFF.

This clonotype is categorized as medium-sized. The chain joins TRBV6-1 to TRBJ1-1; 8 nucleotides match TRBD1. J gave up 3 bases and V 4 bases, and 1 base lay outside the gene matches. The CDR3 is 13 residues long. The germline V gene encodes CDR1 MNHNS and CDR2 SASEGT. DNA of the CDR3: TGTGCCAGCAGTGGACAGGGGTACACTGAAGCTTTCTTT. Translated: CASSGQGYTEAFF.

Worth noting for this clonotype: It differs at one base from a far larger clone, so likely a read error. This chain connects TRBV6-2 or TRBV6-3 to TRBJ2-5; possibly TRBD1 or TRBD2 for D (7 bases each). The CDR3 loop spans 14 amino acids. CDR1 MNHEY and CDR2 SVGEGT come from the germline V gene. Here the CDR3 DNA reads TGTCCCAGCGGGACAAATACAGGGGAAACTACCCAGTACTTC. Its protein product is CPSGTNTGETTQYF.

This clonotype was counted many times. The CDR3 nucleotides read TGCAGTGCTAGGAGTCTCATCTACTCTGGAAACACCATATATTTT. This codes for CSARSLIYSGNTIYF. The chain couples TRBV20-1 to TRBJ1-3, with unresolved D. V dropped 3 bases and J dropped 0 bases, with 12 bases sitting between them. The CDR3 runs to 15 residues. Germline CDR1 and CDR2: DFQATT and SNEGSKA (reference sequence).

This clonotype was observed at least ten times. V is TRBV24-1 and J is TRBJ2-1; D is perhaps TRBD1 or TRBD2 (6 bases each). Germline V gives CDR1 KGHDR, CDR2 SFDVKD. CDR3 length equals 14 residues. The ends were cut back, 4 bases at V and 6 bases at J, with 12 bases in the middle. The CDR3 protein is CATSEGGLRNEQFF. CDR3 DNA sequence: TGTGCCACCAGTGAAGGGGGACTCCGCAATGAGCAGTTCTTC.

Only one count was recorded for this clonotype. The V and J genes are TRBV28 and TRBJ1-4, with D uncertain. The CDR3 has 14 residues. V shed 2 bases and J shed 0 bases, with 4 bases lying between them. CDR1 MDHEN and CDR2 SYDVKM come from the germline V gene. CDR3 region: CASSLGATNEKLFF. The CDR3 coding sequence is TGTGCCAGCAGTTTAGGTGCAACTAATGAAAAACTGTTTTTT.

This clonotype occurred once. A read error is likely here: a far larger clone is one base away. The chain joins TRBV2 to TRBJ2-2; 8 bases match TRBD2. The ends lost 7 bases at V and 7 bases at J; junction bases unmatched: 11. Germline values: CDR1 SNHLY, CDR2 FYNNEI. CDR3 length: 15 residues. The CDR3 coding sequence is TGTGCCAGCATCGAAAACGGGGGGGCCATCGGGGAGCTGTTTTTT. As protein: CASIENGGAIGELFF.

There are many counts of this clonotype. V gene TRBV20-1 combines with J gene TRBJ1-5; a possible D gene is TRBD1 (6 bases). Deletions cut 2 bases from V and 2 bases from J, with 19 bases between. There are 17 residues in the CDR3. Germline-derived CDR1 and CDR2 are DFQATT and SNEGSKA (reference sequence). CDR3 nucleotides: TGCAGTGCTAGATCAAGGGGGGGGGCAAGCGGCAATCAGCCCCAGCATTTT. Translation gives CSARSRGGASGNQPQHF.

The J gene is TRBJ1-2, the V gene TRBV20-1; maybe TRBD1 (5 bases). Trimming shortened V by 2 bases and J by 3 bases, and 16 bases separated the two germline ends. Germline CDR1 and CDR2: DFQATT and SNEGSKA (reference sequence). The CDR3 loop spans 15 amino acids. The CDR3 region has the DNA TGCAGTGCTAGACGCCCAGAACGGGGGGACTATGGCTACACCTTC. Residues: CSARRPERGDYGYTF.

This clonotype was detected once. This likely stems from a read error, as it lies one base from a far larger clone. This chain joins TRBV7-3 and TRBJ2-3; TRBD2 is a possible D gene (6 bases). This CDR3 contains 18 residues. The germline V and J ends were trimmed by 2 bases and 3 bases, with 21 bases remaining between them. Looked up from germline, CDR1 is SGHTA and CDR2 is FQGTGA. The DNA for the CDR3 is TGTGCCAGCAGCTTAGGGGCGGAGGCTATCGGGGGAACAGATACGCAGTATTTT. This translates into CASSLGAEAIGGTDTQYF.